This TCR beta chain was observed in a study of a mutant IDH1 vaccine in newly diagnosed glioma. Time point defined: week 35, safety follow-up. Vaccination comprised doses that each held 300 ug of mutant IDH1 20-mer peptide, plus topical imiquimod. About this clone: No antigen is known for it.

Germline CDR1 SGHDT, CDR2 YYEEEE. The CDR3 spans 13 residues. Trimming left V 4 bases short and J 8 bases short, with 12 bases between. The table came from immunoSEQ multiplex PCR; TCRdb's copy has only in-frame clones and leaves some out. Here the sample spans around 32,000 clones, approximately 80% being singletons. The TCR was taken from a young woman with glioma. V is TRBV5-6 and J is TRBJ2-2; D unclear. The sequences come from PBMCs, collected from a glioma patient whose treatment included an IDH1 peptide vaccine. CDR3 in amino acids: CASSRPVGGELFF. The DNA for the CDR3 is TGTGCCAGCAGCCGACCTGTTGGAGGGGAGCTGTTTTTT.